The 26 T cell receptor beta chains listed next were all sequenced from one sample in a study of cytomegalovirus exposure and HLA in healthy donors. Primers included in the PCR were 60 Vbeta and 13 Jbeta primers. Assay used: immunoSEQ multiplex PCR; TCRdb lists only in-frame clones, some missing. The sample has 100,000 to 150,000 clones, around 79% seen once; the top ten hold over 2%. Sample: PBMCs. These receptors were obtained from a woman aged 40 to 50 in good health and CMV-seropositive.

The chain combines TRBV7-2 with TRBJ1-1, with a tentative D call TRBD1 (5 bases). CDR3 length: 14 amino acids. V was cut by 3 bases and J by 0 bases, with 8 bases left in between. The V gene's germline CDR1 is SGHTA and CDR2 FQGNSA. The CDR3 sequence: CASSFGRVNTEAFF. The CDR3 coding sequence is TGTGCCAGCAGCTTTGGCAGGGTGAACACTGAAGCTTTCTTT.

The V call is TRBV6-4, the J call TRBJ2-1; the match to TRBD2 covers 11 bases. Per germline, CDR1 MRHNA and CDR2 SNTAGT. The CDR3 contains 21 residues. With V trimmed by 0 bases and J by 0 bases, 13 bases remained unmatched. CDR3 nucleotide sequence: TGTGCCAGCAGTGACTCGGGGACTAGCGGCCTTAGACAAATCTCCTACAATGAGCAGTTCTTC. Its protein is CASSDSGTSGLRQISYNEQFF.

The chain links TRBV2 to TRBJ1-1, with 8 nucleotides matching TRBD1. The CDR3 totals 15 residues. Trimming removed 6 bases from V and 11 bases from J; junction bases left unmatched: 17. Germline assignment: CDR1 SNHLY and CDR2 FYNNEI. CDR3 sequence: CASSRNRGGGCMAFF. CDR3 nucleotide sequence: TGTGCCAGCAGCAGGAACAGGGGGGGAGGTTGTATGGCTTTCTTT.

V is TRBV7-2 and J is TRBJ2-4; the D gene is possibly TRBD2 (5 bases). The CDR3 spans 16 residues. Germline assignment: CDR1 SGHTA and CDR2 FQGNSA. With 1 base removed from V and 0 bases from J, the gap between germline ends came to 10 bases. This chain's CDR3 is CASSLVGGLAKNIQYF. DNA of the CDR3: TGTGCCAGCAGCTTAGTCGGCGGGCTAGCCAAAAACATTCAGTACTTC.

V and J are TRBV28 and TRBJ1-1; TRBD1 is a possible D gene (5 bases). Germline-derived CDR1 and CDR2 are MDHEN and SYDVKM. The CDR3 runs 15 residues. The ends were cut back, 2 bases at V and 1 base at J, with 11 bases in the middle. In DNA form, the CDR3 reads TGTGCCAGCAGTTTACTGGGGCAGAAGAACACTGAAGCTTTCTTT. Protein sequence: CASSLLGQKNTEAFF.

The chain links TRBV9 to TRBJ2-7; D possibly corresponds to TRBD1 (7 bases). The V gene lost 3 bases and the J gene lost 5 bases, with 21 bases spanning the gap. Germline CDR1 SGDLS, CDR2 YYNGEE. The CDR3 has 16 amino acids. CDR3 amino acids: CASSARTGGSFDEQYF. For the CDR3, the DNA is TGTGCCAGCAGCGCCCGGACAGGAGGGAGTTTTGACGAGCAGTACTTC.

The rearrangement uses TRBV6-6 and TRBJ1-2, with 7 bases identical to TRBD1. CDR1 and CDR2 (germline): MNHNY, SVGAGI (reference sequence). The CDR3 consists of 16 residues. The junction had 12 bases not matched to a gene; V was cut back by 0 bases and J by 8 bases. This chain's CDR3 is CASSYSSGGKGEGYTF. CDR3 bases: TGTGCCAGCAGTTACTCGTCAGGGGGTAAAGGGGAAGGCTACACCTTC.

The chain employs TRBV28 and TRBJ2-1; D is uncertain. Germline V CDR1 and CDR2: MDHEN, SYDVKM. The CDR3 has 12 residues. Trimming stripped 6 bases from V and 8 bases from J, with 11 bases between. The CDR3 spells CASRELSDEQFF. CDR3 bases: TGTGCCAGCAGAGAGTTGAGTGATGAGCAGTTCTTC.

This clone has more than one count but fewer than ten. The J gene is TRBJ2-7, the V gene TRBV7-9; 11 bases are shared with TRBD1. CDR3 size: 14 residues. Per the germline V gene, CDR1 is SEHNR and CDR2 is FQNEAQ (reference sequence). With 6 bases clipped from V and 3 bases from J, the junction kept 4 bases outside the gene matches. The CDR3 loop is CASSSGTGGYEQYF. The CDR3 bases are TGTGCCAGCAGTTCCGGGACAGGGGGCTACGAGCAGTACTTC.

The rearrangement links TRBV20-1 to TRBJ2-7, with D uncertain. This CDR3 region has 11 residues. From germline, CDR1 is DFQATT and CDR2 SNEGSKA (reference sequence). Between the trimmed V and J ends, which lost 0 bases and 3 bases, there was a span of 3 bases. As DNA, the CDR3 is TGCAGTGCTAGAGATCTCTACGAGCAGTACTTC. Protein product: CSARDLYEQYF.

CDR3 DNA sequence: TGTGCCATCCACGAGGGGCAAGGGGGCTACGAGCAGTACTTC. As protein: CAIHEGQGGYEQYF. The chain carries TRBV10-3 and TRBJ2-5; tentatively, D is TRBD1 (6 bases). The J call may be in error: the DNA end matches TRBJ2-7 better. The CDR3 runs 14 residues. Germline V gene lookup returns CDR1 ENHRY and CDR2 SYGVKD.

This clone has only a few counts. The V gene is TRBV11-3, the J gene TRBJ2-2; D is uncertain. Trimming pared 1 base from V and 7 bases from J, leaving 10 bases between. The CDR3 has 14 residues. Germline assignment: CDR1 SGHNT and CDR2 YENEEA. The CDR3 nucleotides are TGTGCCAGCAGCTTAGTTCTGGGCAGCGGGGAGCTGTTTTTT. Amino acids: CASSLVLGSGELFF.

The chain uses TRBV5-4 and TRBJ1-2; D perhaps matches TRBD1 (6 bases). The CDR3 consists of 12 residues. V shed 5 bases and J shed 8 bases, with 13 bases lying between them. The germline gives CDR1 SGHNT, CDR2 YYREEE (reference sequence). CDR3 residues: CASRSQGCGYTF. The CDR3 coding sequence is TGTGCCAGCAGATCTCAGGGGTGCGGCTACACCTTC.

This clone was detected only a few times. DNA of the CDR3: TGTGCCAGCAGTGATCTTGGCTTTTCCGTCTATGGCTACACCTTC. Protein product: CASSDLGFSVYGYTF. V and J are TRBV2 and TRBJ1-2; D not certain. The germline gives CDR1 SNHLY, CDR2 FYNNEI. The CDR3 loop spans 15 amino acids. V dropped 3 bases and J dropped 4 bases, with 15 bases sitting between them.

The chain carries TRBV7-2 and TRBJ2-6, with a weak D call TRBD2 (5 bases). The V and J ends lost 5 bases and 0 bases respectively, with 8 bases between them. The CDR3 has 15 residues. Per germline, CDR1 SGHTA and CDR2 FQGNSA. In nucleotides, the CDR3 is TGTGCCAGCAGCCCGAGGGTCTCTGGGGCCAACGTCCTGACTTTC. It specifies CASSPRVSGANVLTF.

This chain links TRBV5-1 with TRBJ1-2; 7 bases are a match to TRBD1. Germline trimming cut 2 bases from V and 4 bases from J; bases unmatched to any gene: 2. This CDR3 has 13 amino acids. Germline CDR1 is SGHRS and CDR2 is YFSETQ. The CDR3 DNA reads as TGCGCCAGCAGCTTTGGGGACAGCTATGGCTACACCTTC. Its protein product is CASSFGDSYGYTF.

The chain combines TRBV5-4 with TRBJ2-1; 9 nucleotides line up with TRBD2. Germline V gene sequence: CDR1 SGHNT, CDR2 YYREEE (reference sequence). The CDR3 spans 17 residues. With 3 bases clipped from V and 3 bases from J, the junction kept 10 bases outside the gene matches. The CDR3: CASSWGSGGDYYNEQFF. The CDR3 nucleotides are TGTGCCAGCAGCTGGGGTAGCGGGGGCGACTACTACAATGAGCAGTTCTTC.

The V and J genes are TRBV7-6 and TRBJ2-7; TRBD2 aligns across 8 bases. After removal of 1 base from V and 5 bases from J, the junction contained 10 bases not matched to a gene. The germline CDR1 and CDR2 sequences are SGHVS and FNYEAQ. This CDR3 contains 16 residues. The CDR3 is CASSLGPGTSVDEQYF. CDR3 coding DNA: TGTGCCAGCAGCTTAGGCCCCGGGACTAGTGTCGACGAGCAGTACTTC.

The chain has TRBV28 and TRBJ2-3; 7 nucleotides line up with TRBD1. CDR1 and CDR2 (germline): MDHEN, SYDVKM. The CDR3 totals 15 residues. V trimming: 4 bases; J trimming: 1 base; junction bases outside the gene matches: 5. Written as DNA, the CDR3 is TGTGCCAGCAGTTCGACAGGGCGGGGCACAGATACGCAGTATTTT. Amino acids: CASSSTGRGTDTQYF.

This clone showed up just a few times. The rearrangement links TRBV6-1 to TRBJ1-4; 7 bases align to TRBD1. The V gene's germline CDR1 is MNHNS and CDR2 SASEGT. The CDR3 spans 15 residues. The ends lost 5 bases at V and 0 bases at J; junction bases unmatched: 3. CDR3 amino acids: CASSSGQATNEKLFF. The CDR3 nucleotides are TGTGCCAGCAGTTCCGGACAGGCAACTAATGAAAAACTGTTTTTT.

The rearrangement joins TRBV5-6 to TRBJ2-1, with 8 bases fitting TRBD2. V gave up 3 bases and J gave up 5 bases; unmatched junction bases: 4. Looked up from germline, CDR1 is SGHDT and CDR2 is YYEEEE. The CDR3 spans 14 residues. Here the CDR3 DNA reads TGTGCCAGCAGCTCTGGCGGGAGGAACAATGAGCAGTTCTTC. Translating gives CASSSGGRNNEQFF.

The CDR3: CASSPWTAANTGELFF. Here the CDR3 DNA reads TGTGCCAGCAGCCCCTGGACAGCCGCGAACACCGGGGAGCTGTTTTTT. The chain couples TRBV5-4 to TRBJ2-2; maybe TRBD1 (6 bases). Trimming removed 4 bases from V and 0 bases from J, with 13 bases in between. Germline lookup yields CDR1 SGHNT and CDR2 YYREEE (reference sequence). The length of the CDR3 is 16 residues. Together with reference TRBV5-4 and TRBJ2-2, the CDR3 gives the full variable domain: ETGVTQSPTHLIKTRGQQVTLRCSSQSGHNTVSWYQQALGQGPQFIFQYYREEENGRGNFPPRFSGLQFPNYSSELNVNALELDDSALYLCASSPWTAANTGELFFGEGSRLTVL.

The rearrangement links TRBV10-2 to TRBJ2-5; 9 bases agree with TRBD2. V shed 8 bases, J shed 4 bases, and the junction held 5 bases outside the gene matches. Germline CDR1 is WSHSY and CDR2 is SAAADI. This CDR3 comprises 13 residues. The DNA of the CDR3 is TGCGCCAGCCTAAGCGGGGGGAGAGAGACCCAGTACTTC. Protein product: CASLSGGRETQYF.

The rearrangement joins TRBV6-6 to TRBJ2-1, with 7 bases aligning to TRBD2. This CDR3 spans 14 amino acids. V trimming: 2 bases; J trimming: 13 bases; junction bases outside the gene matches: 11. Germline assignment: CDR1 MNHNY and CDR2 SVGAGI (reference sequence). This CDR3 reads CASSYAGDRVEQFF. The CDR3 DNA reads TGTGCCAGCAGTTACGCGGGGGACCGGGTTGAACAGTTCTTC.

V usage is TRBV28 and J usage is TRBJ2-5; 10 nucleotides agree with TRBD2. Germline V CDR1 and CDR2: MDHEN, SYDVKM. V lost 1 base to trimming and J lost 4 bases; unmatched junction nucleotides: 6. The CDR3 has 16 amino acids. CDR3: CASSLFVLAGPETQYF. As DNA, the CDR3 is TGTGCCAGCAGTTTATTCGTACTAGCGGGACCAGAGACCCAGTACTTC. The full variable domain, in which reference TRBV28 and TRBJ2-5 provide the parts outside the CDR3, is DVKVTQSSRYLVKRTGEKVFLECVQDMDHENMFWYRQDPGLGLRLIYFSYDVKMKEKGDIPEGYSVSREKKERFSLILESASTNQTSMYLCASSLFVLAGPETQYFGPGTRLLVL.

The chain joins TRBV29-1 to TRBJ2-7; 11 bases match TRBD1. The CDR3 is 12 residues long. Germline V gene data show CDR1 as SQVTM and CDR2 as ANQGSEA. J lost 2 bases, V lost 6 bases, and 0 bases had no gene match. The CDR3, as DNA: TGCAGCGTGGGACAGGGGGCCTACGAGCAGTACTTC. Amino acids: CSVGQGAYEQYF.